The 18 T cell receptor beta chains in this list originate from one sample, sequenced in a study of blood T cell repertoires in COVID-19. The protocol was immunoSEQ multiplex PCR, while the TCRdb copy is restricted to in-frame clones and leaves out a portion. The sample has 60,000 to 80,000 clones; roughly 85% are singletons. Input material: peripheral blood. The receptors derive from a man aged 45-65 years with acute or convalescent COVID-19.

J is TRBJ2-7 and V is TRBV21-1; the DNA was not compared with TRBD2, the D call given in the table. TRBV21-1 is termed a pseudogene. There are 15 residues in the CDR3. The CDR3 protein is CASSPASGIPYEQYV. In DNA, the CDR3 is TGTGCCAGCAGTCCTGCAAGCGGCATCCCCTACGAGCAGTACGTC.

The chain combines TRBV5-1 with TRBJ1-5; D call uncertain. Trimming shortened V by 4 bases and J by 0 bases, and 5 bases separated the two germline ends. This CDR3 comprises 13 residues. Germline V gives CDR1 SGHRS, CDR2 YFSETQ. Written as DNA, the CDR3 is TGCGCCAGCAGCCAGGATAGCAATCAGCCCCAGCATTTT. This translates into CASSQDSNQPQHF.

This clone was detected only once. This sequence joins TRBV2 and TRBJ2-4, with TRBD1 identical over 7 bases. This CDR3 has 15 residues. CDR1 is SNHLY and CDR2 is FYNNEI in the germline V gene. J gave up 2 bases and V 7 bases, and 8 bases lay outside the gene matches. The CDR3 loop reads CASTVDRESKNIQYF. Written as DNA, the CDR3 is TGTGCCAGCACCGTAGACAGGGAGTCCAAAAACATTCAGTACTTC.

The gene calls are TRBV12-3 or TRBV12-4 and TRBJ1-1, with D unresolved. This CDR3 spans 13 amino acids. Trimming pared 5 bases from V and 6 bases from J, leaving 13 bases between. The CDR3 reads CASSLNRDAEAFF. CDR3 in DNA: TGTGCCAGCAGTCTCAACCGGGATGCTGAAGCTTTCTTT.

The chain is built from TRBV4-1 and TRBJ2-7; 10 bases agree with TRBD2. Germline lookup yields CDR1 MGHRA and CDR2 YSYEKL. Germline trimming cut 0 bases from V and 4 bases from J; bases unmatched to any gene: 6. This CDR3 has 16 amino acids. The CDR3 DNA reads as TGCGCCAGCAGCCAAGATTCGCTAGCGGGGGTATACGAGCAGTACTTC. It codes for CASSQDSLAGVYEQYF.

CDR3 sequence: CASSSGLAGSTDTQYF. In DNA, the CDR3 is TGCGCCAGCAGCTCGGGACTAGCGGGGAGTACAGATACGCAGTATTTT. The rearrangement uses TRBV5-1 and TRBJ2-3; 13 bases are shared with TRBD2. This CDR3 is 16 amino acids long. CDR1 and CDR2 from the germline V gene are SGHRS and YFSETQ. With 3 bases clipped from V and 3 bases from J, the junction kept 4 bases outside the gene matches.

V is TRBV3-1 (or the pseudogene TRBV3-2) and J is TRBJ2-1; 9 bases map to TRBD2. CDR1 and CDR2 from the germline V gene are LGHDT and YNNKEL (reference sequence). The V segment lost 1 base and the J segment 5 bases; nucleotides outside the gene matches: 15. The CDR3 is made up of 19 amino acids. Here the CDR3 DNA reads TGTGCCAGCAGCCAAGCAGTTTGGATAGCGGGGGCAGTAGACAATGAGCAGTTCTTC. Its translation is CASSQAVWIAGAVDNEQFF.

The V and J genes are TRBV7-2 and TRBJ2-5, with TRBD1 matching over 7 bases. The CDR3 consists of 14 residues. V trimming: 1 base; J trimming: 6 bases; junction bases outside the gene matches: 5. Germline V lookup: CDR1 SGHTA, CDR2 FQGNSA. The CDR3 loop reads CASSLETGFQTQYF. The CDR3 DNA sequence: TGTGCCAGCAGCTTAGAGACAGGGTTTCAGACCCAGTACTTC.

This sequence joins TRBV5-4 and TRBJ2-7; D is perhaps TRBD1 (5 bases). V lost 2 bases and J lost 7, with 13 bases in between. Germline V gene data show CDR1 as SGHNT and CDR2 as YYREEE (reference sequence). The CDR3 has 13 amino acids. The CDR3 sequence is CASSFTPGQEQYV. Written as DNA, the CDR3 is TGTGCCAGCAGCTTCACACCAGGACAAGAGCAGTACGTC.

The rearrangement links TRBV6-4 to TRBJ2-1, with 10 nucleotides matching TRBD1. V lost 6 bases and J lost 7; bases outside the gene matches: 12. Germline CDR1 reads MRHNA; CDR2 reads SNTAGT. The CDR3 covers 16 residues. Written as DNA, the CDR3 is TGTGCCAGCAGCAGCTCCGGGACAGGGGTTAGGAATGAGCAGTTCTTC. Amino acid sequence: CASSSSGTGVRNEQFF.

Note on this clone: One end of the junction is discordant with germline, which a read error may explain. The genes are TRBV11-2 and TRBJ2-3; 10 bases align to TRBD1. This CDR3 has 16 amino acids. Germline-derived CDR1 and CDR2 are SGHAT and FQNNGV. The CDR3 region has the DNA TGTGCCAGCAGCTTAGATACCGGGACAGGGGCCACTCCGGGGTCTTTT. Amino acid sequence: CASSLDTGTGATPGSF.

The CDR3 loop reads CASRGLANTGELFF. The DNA of the CDR3 is TGCGCCAGCAGGGGACTAGCGAACACCGGGGAGCTGTTTTTT. The chain joins TRBV5-1 to TRBJ2-2, with 8 nucleotides matching TRBD2. The CDR3 is made up of 14 amino acids. Germline V gene sequence: CDR1 SGHRS, CDR2 YFSETQ. The V gene end was trimmed by 5 bases and the J gene end by 0 bases; junction bases not matched to a gene: 0.

The chain couples TRBV2 to TRBJ2-2; weak D call: TRBD1 (6 bases). This CDR3 has 15 residues. Deletions cut 4 bases from V and 0 bases from J, with 9 bases between. Germline V gives CDR1 SNHLY, CDR2 FYNNEI. The DNA for the CDR3 is TGTGCCAGCAGTGGGACAGCCGCGAACACCGGGGAGCTGTTTTTT. This gives the protein CASSGTAANTGELFF.

This clone was detected only a few times. The V call is TRBV2, the J call TRBJ2-5; TRBD2 matches 7 bases. The CDR3 is made up of 12 amino acids. Looked up from germline, CDR1 is SNHLY and CDR2 is FYNNEI. J was trimmed by 3 bases and V by 6 bases; bases with no gene match: 1. The CDR3 loop is CASRAGKETQYF. The DNA for the CDR3 is TGTGCCAGCAGAGCGGGGAAAGAGACCCAGTACTTC.

The chain combines TRBV30 with TRBJ2-3; 10 bases are a match to TRBD2. The CDR3 totals 15 residues. Per the germline V gene, CDR1 is GTSNPN and CDR2 is SVGIG (reference sequence). Trimming removed 3 bases from V and 4 bases from J; junction bases left unmatched: 7. The CDR3 sequence: CAWSALAGVADTQYF. DNA for the CDR3: TGTGCCTGGAGCGCTCTAGCGGGGGTGGCAGATACGCAGTATTTT.

The chain carries TRBV9 and TRBJ1-2; D is unclear. The V gene lost 6 bases and the J gene lost 4 bases, with 10 bases spanning the gap. The CDR3 runs to 12 residues. Germline lookup yields CDR1 SGDLS and CDR2 YYNGEE. CDR3 sequence reads: CASNGNSYGYTF. The DNA of the CDR3 is TGTGCCAGCAATGGTAACAGCTATGGCTACACCTTC.

The chain links TRBV5-5 to TRBJ2-7, with D possibly being TRBD1 (5 bases). Looked up from germline, CDR1 is SGHKS and CDR2 is YYEKEE (reference sequence). Trimming shortened V by 2 bases and J by 3 bases, and 12 bases separated the two germline ends. This CDR3 region has 14 residues. The CDR3 sequence: CASSLYTGNYEQYF. For the CDR3, the DNA is TGTGCCAGCAGCTTATATACAGGAAACTACGAGCAGTACTTC.

The rearrangement joins TRBV12-3 or TRBV12-4 to TRBJ2-5; D is possibly TRBD1 (6 bases). V lost 3 bases, J lost 5 bases, and 10 bases lay in between. This CDR3 comprises 13 residues. The CDR3 protein is CASSLGALETQYF. CDR3 in DNA: TGTGCCAGCAGTTTGGGGGCTTTGGAGACCCAGTACTTC.